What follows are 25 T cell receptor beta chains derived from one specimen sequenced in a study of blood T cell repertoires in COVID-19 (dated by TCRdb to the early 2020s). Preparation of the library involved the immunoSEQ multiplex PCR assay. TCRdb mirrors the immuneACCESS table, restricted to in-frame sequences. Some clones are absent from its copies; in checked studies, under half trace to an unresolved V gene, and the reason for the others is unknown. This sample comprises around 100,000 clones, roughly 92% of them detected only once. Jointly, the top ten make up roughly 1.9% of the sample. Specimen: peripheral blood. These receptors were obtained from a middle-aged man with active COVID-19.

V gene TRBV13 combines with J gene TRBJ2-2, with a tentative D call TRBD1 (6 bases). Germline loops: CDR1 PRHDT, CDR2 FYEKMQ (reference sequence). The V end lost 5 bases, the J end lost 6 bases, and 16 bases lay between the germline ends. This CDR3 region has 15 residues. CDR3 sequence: CASSEASKGAGELFF. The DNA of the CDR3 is TGTGCCAGCAGCGAAGCGTCCAAGGGGGCCGGGGAGCTGTTTTTT.

The DNA of the CDR3 is TGTGCCAGTAGTATAACGGGGGGCACTGAAGCTTTCTTT. This sequence encodes CASSITGGTEAFF. V and J are TRBV19 and TRBJ1-1; a weak D match, TRBD1 (5 bases). The V end was cut by 2 bases, the J end by 4 bases, with 8 bases between. The CDR3 loop spans 13 amino acids. CDR1 is LNHDA and CDR2 is SQIVND in the germline V gene (reference sequence). Filled out from reference TRBV19 and TRBJ1-1, the complete variable domain reads DGGITQSPKYLFRKEGQNVTLSCEQNLNHDAMYWYRQDPGQGLRLIYYSQIVNDFQKGDIAEGYSVSREKKESFPLTVTSAQKNPTAFYLCASSITGGTEAFFGQGTRLTVV.

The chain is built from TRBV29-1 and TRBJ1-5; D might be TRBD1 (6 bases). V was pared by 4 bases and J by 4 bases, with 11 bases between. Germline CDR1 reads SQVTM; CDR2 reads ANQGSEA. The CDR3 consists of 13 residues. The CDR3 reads CSVAEDRNQPQHF. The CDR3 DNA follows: TGCAGCGTTGCCGAGGACAGAAATCAGCCCCAGCATTTT. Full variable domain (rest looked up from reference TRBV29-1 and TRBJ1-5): SAVISQKPSRDICQRGTSLTIQCQVDSQVTMMFWYRQQPGQSLTLIATANQGSEATYESGFVIDKFPISRPNLTFSTLTVSNMSPEDSSIYLCSVAEDRNQPQHFGDGTRLSIL.

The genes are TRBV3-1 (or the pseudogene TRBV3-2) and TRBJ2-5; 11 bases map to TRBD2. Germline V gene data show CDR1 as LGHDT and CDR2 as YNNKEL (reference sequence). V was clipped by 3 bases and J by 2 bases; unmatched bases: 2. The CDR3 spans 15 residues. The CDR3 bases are TGTGCCAGCAGCCAGCCTAGCGGGAGGCAAGAGACCCAGTACTTC. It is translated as CASSQPSGRQETQYF.

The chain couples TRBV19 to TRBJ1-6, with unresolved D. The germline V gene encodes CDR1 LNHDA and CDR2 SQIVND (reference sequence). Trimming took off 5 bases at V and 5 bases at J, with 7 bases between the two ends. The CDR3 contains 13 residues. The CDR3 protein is CASSSSDNSPLHF. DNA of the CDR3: TGTGCCAGTAGTTCCAGCGATAATTCACCCCTCCACTTT. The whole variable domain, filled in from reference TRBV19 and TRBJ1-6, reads DGGITQSPKYLFRKEGQNVTLSCEQNLNHDAMYWYRQDPGQGLRLIYYSQIVNDFQKGDIAEGYSVSREKKESFPLTVTSAQKNPTAFYLCASSSSDNSPLHFGNGTRLTVT.

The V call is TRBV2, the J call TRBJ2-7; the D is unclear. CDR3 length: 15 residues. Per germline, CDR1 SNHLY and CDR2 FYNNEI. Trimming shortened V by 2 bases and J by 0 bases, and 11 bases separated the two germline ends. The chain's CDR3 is CASSELPNSSYEQYV. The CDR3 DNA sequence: TGTGCCAGCAGTGAACTGCCTAATAGCTCCTACGAGCAGTACGTC.

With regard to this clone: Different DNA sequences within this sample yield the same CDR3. The CDR3 nucleotides are TGCGCCAGCAGCTTGCAGGGGGCAACGGATACGCAGTATTTT. Translating it yields CASSLQGATDTQYF. The chain recombines TRBV5-1 with TRBJ2-3; the match to TRBD1 covers 8 bases. Trimming took 1 base from V and 6 from J; bases not matched to a gene: 4. The CDR3 covers 14 residues. CDR1 is SGHRS, CDR2 YFSETQ, per germline.

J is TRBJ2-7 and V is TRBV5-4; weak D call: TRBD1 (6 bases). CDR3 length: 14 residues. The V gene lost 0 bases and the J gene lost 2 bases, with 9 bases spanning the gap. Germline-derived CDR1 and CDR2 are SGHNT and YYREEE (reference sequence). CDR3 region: CASSLDRATYEQYF. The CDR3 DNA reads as TGTGCCAGCAGCTTGGACAGGGCCACCTACGAGCAGTACTTC.

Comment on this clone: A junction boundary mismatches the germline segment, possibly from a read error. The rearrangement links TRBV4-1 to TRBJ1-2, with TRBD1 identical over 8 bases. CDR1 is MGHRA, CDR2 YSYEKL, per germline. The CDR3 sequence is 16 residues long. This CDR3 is CASSQKGQGAKYGYTF. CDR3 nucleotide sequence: TGCGCCAGCAGCCAGAAGGGCCAGGGGGCTAAGTATGGCTACACCTTC.

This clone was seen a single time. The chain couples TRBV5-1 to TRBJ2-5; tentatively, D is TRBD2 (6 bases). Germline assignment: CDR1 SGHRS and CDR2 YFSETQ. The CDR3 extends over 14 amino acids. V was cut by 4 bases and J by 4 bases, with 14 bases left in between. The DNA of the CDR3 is TGCGCCAGCAGCCAATTGACGGGGGTAGAGACCCAGTACTTC. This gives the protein CASSQLTGVETQYF. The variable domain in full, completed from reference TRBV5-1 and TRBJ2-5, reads KAGVTQTPRYLIKTRGQQVTLSCSPISGHRSVSWYQQTPGQGLQFLFEYFSETQRNKGNFPGRFSGRQFSNSRSEMNVSTLELGDSALYLCASSQLTGVETQYFGPGTRLLVL.

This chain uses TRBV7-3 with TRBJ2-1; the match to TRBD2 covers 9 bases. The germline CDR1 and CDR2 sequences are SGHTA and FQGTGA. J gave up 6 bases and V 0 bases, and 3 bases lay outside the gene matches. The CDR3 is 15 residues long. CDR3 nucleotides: TGTGCCAGCAGCTTAACCCTAGCGGGGACCAATGAGCAGTTCTTC. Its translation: CASSLTLAGTNEQFF.

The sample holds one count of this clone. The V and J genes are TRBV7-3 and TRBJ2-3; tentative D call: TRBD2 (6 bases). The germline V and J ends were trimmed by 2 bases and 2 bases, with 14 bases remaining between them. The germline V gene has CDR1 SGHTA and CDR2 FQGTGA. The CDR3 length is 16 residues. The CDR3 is CASSLQGRTTTDTQYF. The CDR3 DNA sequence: TGTGCCAGCAGCTTACAGGGCCGGACTACCACAGATACGCAGTATTTT.

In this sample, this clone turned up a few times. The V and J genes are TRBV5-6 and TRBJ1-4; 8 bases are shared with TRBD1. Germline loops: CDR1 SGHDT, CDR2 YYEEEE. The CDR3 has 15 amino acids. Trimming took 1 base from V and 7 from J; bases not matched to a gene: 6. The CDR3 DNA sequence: TGTGCCAGCAGCTTGCGGACAGGGATTTCTGAAAAACTGTTTTTT. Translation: CASSLRTGISEKLFF. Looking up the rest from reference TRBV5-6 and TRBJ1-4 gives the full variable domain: DAGVTQSPTHLIKTRGQQVTLRCSPKSGHDTVSWYQQALGQGPQFIFQYYEEEERQRGNFPDRFSGHQFPNYSSELNVNALLLGDSALYLCASSLRTGISEKLFFGSGTQLSVL.

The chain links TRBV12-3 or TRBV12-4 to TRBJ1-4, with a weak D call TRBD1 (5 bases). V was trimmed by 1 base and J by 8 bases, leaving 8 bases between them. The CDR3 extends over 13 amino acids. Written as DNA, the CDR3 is TGTGCCAGCAGTTTAGATTCAGGGGAAAAACTGTTTTTT. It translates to CASSLDSGEKLFF.

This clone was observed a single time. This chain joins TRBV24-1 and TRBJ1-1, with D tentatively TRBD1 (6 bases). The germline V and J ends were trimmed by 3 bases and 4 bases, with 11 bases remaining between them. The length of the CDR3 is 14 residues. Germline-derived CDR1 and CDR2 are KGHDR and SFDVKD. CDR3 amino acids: CATSDAGDGTEAFF. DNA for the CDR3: TGTGCCACCAGTGATGCAGGGGATGGCACTGAAGCTTTCTTT.

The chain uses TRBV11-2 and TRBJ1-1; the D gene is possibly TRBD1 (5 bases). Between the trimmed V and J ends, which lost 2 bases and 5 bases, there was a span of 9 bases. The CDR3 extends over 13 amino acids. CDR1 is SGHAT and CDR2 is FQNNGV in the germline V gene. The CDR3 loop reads CASSLLGGTEAFF. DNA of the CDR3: TGTGCCAGCAGCTTATTGGGGGGGACTGAAGCTTTCTTT.

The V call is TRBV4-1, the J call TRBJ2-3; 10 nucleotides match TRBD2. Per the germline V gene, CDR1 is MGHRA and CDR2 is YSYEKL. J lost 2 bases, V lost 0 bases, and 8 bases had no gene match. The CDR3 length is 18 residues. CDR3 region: CASSQEDSSGRVTDTQYF. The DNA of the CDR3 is TGCGCCAGCAGCCAAGAAGATTCTAGCGGGAGAGTCACAGATACGCAGTATTTT.

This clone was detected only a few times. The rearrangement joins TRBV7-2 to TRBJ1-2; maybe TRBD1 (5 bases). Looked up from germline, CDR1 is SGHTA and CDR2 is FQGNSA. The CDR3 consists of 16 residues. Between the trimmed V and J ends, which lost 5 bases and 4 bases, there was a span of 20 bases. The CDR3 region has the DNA TGTGCCAGCAGCATGGCCAGGGCGAGGTATGGCTATGGCTACACCTTC. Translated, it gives CASSMARARYGYGYTF.

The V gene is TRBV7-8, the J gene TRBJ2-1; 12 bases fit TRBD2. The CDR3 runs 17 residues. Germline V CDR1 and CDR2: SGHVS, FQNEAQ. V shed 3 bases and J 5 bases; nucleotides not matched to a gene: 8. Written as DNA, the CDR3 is TGTGCCAGCAGCTTGAGTGGGTGGACTAGCGGGAACAATGAGCAGTTCTTC. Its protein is CASSLSGWTSGNNEQFF.

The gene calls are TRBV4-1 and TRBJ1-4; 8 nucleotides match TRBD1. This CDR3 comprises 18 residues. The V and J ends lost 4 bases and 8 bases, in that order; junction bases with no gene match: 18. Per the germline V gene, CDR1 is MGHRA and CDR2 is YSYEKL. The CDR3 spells CASSRPTGGEGLGEKLFF. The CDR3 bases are TGCGCCAGCAGCCGGCCAACAGGGGGGGAGGGTCTTGGAGAAAAACTGTTTTTT.

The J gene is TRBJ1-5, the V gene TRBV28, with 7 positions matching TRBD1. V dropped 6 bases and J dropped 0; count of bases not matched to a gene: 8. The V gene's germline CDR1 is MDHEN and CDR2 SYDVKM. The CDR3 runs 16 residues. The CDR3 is CASRMTGTYSNQPQHF. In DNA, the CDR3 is TGTGCCAGCAGAATGACAGGGACGTATAGCAATCAGCCCCAGCATTTT.

This CDR3 is CASSPGLAGGINEQFF. For the CDR3, the DNA is TGTGCCAGCAGCCCCGGACTAGCGGGAGGGATTAATGAGCAGTTCTTC. The V gene is TRBV5-6, the J gene TRBJ2-1; TRBD2 aligns across 15 bases. CDR1 is SGHDT, CDR2 YYEEEE, per germline. V shed 4 bases, J shed 7 bases, and the junction held 6 bases outside the gene matches. The CDR3 has 16 amino acids.

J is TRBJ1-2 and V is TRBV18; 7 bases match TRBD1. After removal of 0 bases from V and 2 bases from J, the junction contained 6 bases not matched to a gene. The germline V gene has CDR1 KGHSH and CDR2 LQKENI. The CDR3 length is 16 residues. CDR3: CASSPPWDSGNYGYTF. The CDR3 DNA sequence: TGTGCCAGCTCACCACCGTGGGACAGTGGAAACTATGGCTACACCTTC.

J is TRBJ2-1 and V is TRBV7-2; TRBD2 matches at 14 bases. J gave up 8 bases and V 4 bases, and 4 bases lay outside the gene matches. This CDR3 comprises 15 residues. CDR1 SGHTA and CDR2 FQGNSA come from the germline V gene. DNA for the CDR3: TGTGCCAGCAGCTCGGGACTAGCGGGAGTTTATGAGCAGTTCTTC. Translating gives CASSSGLAGVYEQFF.

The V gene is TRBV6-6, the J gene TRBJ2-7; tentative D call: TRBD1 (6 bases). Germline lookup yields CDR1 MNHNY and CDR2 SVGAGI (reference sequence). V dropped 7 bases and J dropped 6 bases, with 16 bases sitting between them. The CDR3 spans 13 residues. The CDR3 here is CASTSSGVGEQYV. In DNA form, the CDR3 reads TGTGCCAGCACAAGCTCAGGGGTCGGCGAGCAGTACGTC.